These 25 T cell receptor beta chains originate from one sample sequenced in a study of Graves' ophthalmopathy and Graves' hyperthyroidism. As the template, RNA transcripts were used to amplify TCR beta CDR3 regions. Second-round multiplex PCR came after first-round RT-PCR with HTBI primers. A single record per CDR3 protein comes from TCRdb applying MiXCR to the multiplex PCR reads. Of 660,000 or so distinct CDR3 sequences in the sample, roughly 41% were seen once. Sequencing used peripheral blood. These receptors were collected from an adult man with Graves' ophthalmopathy.

This clonotype has a count of ten or more. The rearrangement uses TRBV6-6 and TRBJ1-2; D gene ambiguous. Trimming stripped 7 bases from V and 8 bases from J, with 11 bases between. This CDR3 is 11 amino acids long. The germline gives CDR1 MNHNY, CDR2 SVGAGI (reference sequence). The CDR3, as DNA: TGTGCCAGCACCAAGGGTTACGGCTACACCTTC. Its translation is CASTKGYGYTF.

Many counts were recorded for this clonotype. The rearrangement links TRBV7-9 to TRBJ2-5; D unresolved. V lost 6 bases to trimming and J lost 5 bases, with 28 bases between them. Per the germline V gene, CDR1 is SEHNR and CDR2 is FQNEAQ (reference sequence). The length of the CDR3 is 18 residues. The chain's CDR3 is CASRSLRPGPRSGETQYF. The CDR3 region has the DNA TGTGCCAGCAGGTCCCTCCGACCGGGCCCTCGGTCTGGGGAGACCCAGTACTTC.

This clonotype came up a few times. This chain joins TRBV20-1 and TRBJ1-3; D remains unclear. This CDR3 has 13 amino acids. Trimming removed 0 bases from V and 3 bases from J, with 6 bases in between. CDR1 is DFQATT, CDR2 SNEGSKA, per germline (reference sequence). In DNA form, the CDR3 reads TGCAGTGCTAGAGACCTCGATGGAAACACCATATATTTT. Its protein product is CSARDLDGNTIYF.

The V gene is TRBV14, the J gene TRBJ1-1; D is unclear. CDR3 length equals 14 residues. Germline CDR1 is SGHDN and CDR2 is FVKESK. Trimming shortened V by 1 base and J by 4 bases, and 10 bases separated the two germline ends. CDR3 amino acids: CASSQVGFGTEAFF. CDR3 nucleotide sequence: TGTGCCAGCAGCCAAGTAGGTTTCGGCACTGAAGCTTTCTTT.

In its sample, this clonotype was seen many times. This chain uses TRBV15 with TRBJ2-2; D uncertain. V was trimmed by 1 base and J by 6 bases, leaving 12 bases between them. CDR3 size: 15 residues. Germline lookup yields CDR1 LNHNV and CDR2 YYDKDF (reference sequence). Here the CDR3 DNA reads TGTGCCACCAGCAGAGCCACCCAAAGCGCCGGGGAGCTGTTTTTT. Translation gives CATSRATQSAGELFF.

This clonotype showed up just once. Mismatch with germline at one junction end may stem from a read error. V usage is TRBV12-3 or TRBV12-4 and J usage is TRBJ1-2, with D hard to call. This CDR3 region has 11 residues. CDR3 protein: CASSSNYGHTF. In nucleotides, the CDR3 is TGTGCCAGCAGTTCGAACTATGGCCACACCTTC.

Details on this clonotype: A much bigger clone sits one base away, suggesting this may be a read error. The chain couples TRBV24-1 to TRBJ2-5; D perhaps matches TRBD1 (6 bases). Germline CDR1 is KGHDR and CDR2 is SFDVKD. This CDR3 is 13 amino acids long. In DNA form, the CDR3 reads TGTGCCACCAGTGATTTAGAGGGGGAGACCCGGTACTTC. Translation: CATSDLEGETRYF.

Turning to this clonotype: Just one base apart from a much larger clone, this may be a read error. The chain recombines TRBV10-3 with TRBJ1-1; TRBD1 agrees at 9 bases. The CDR3 has 14 amino acids. Per the germline V gene, CDR1 is ENHRY and CDR2 is SYGVKD. The CDR3 sequence is CASSGGTGTGKAFF. The CDR3 DNA reads TGTGCCAGCAGTGGGGGGACAGGGACCGGAAAAGCTTTCTTT.

This clonotype was seen many times. The chain links TRBV20-1 to TRBJ2-2; D not resolved. Trimming left V 1 base short and J 5 bases short, with 11 bases between. This CDR3 contains 14 residues. Germline CDR1 and CDR2: DFQATT and SNEGSKA (reference sequence). The CDR3 bases are TGCAGTGCTAGAGGGGCTAGTAGGACCGGGGAGCTGTTTTTT. It yields the protein CSARGASRTGELFF.

The genes are TRBV25-1 and TRBJ1-2, with D perhaps matching TRBD1 (5 bases). CDR1 is MGHDK, CDR2 SYGVNS, per germline. CDR3 length equals 16 residues. V lost 4 bases, J lost 3 bases, and 18 bases lay in between. The CDR3 DNA is TGTGCCAGCAGTGCTAGAGGCCGGGGACTGGACTATGGCTACACCTTC. The encoded protein is CASSARGRGLDYGYTF.

This rearrangement joins TRBV20-1 to TRBJ1-2; TRBD1 might be the D (5 bases). V lost 4 bases, J lost 8 bases, and 14 bases lay in between. Germline loops: CDR1 DFQATT, CDR2 SNEGSKA (reference sequence). The CDR3 spans 12 residues. This chain's CDR3 is CSAKSGEPGYTF. CDR3 DNA: TGCAGTGCTAAGTCGGGGGAGCCCGGCTACACCTTC.

In its sample, this clonotype was seen many times. The V and J genes are TRBV10-2 and TRBJ1-5; TRBD1 is a possible D gene (5 bases). CDR3 size: 14 residues. Germline V lookup: CDR1 WSHSY, CDR2 SAAADI. V dropped 7 bases and J dropped 5 bases, with 15 bases sitting between them. The CDR3 DNA is TGCGCCAGCAAGGGCAGGGACCTAGATCAGCCCCAGCATTTT. This gives the protein CASKGRDLDQPQHF.

This clonotype was detected many times. This chain joins TRBV7-2 and TRBJ1-6; 7 bases line up with TRBD1. The CDR3 covers 16 residues. V lost 1 base, J lost 7 bases, and 7 bases stayed unmatched. Germline V gives CDR1 SGHTA, CDR2 FQGNSA. The CDR3 here is CASSLVVGQVNSPLHF. CDR3 coding DNA: TGTGCCAGCAGCTTAGTTGTAGGACAGGTGAATTCACCCCTCCACTTT.

This clonotype was recorded at least ten times. The rearrangement links TRBV7-2 to TRBJ1-4, with a possible D match to TRBD1 (6 bases). The CDR3 extends over 13 amino acids. The V end lost 5 bases, the J end lost 5 bases, and 9 bases lay between the germline ends. The germline V gene encodes CDR1 SGHTA and CDR2 FQGNSA. The CDR3 DNA reads TGTGCCAGCAGCCGTACAGGGAATGAAAAACTGTTTTTT. Its protein product is CASSRTGNEKLFF.

In its sample, this clonotype was seen a few times. The CDR3 here is CASSFWDRVRGYTF. As DNA, the CDR3 is TGTGCCAGCAGCTTCTGGGACAGGGTTCGTGGCTACACCTTC. The J gene is TRBJ1-2, the V gene TRBV5-4; 9 nucleotides match TRBD1. Trimming took 2 bases from V and 7 from J; bases not matched to a gene: 6. The CDR3 consists of 14 residues. The germline V gene encodes CDR1 SGHNT and CDR2 YYREEE (reference sequence).

This clonotype was picked up a small number of times. V and J are TRBV4-1 and TRBJ1-2; D call uncertain. V was clipped by 0 bases and J by 1 base, with 15 bases between them. The CDR3 has 17 residues. The germline gives CDR1 MGHRA, CDR2 YSYEKL. CDR3 sequence: CASSQDPWLSFNYGYTF. CDR3 nucleotide sequence: TGCGCCAGCAGCCAAGATCCATGGTTATCTTTTAACTATGGCTACACCTTC.

This clonotype has at least ten counts. The rearrangement joins TRBV7-8 to TRBJ2-7; no firm D call. The V gene's germline CDR1 is SGHVS and CDR2 FQNEAQ. This CDR3 has 16 amino acids. V was shortened by 3 bases and J by 0 bases, with 15 bases between the two germline ends. CDR3 sequence reads: CASSFKVDVSSYEQYF. The CDR3, as DNA: TGTGCCAGCAGCTTCAAGGTGGATGTAAGCTCCTACGAGCAGTACTTC.

This clonotype has only a few counts. As DNA, the CDR3 is TGTGCCAGCAGTGACAGGGTTTCTTCCTACGAGCAGTACTTC. This codes for CASSDRVSSYEQYF. The chain links TRBV6-1 to TRBJ2-7, with D possibly being TRBD1 (5 bases). Germline V gene data show CDR1 as MNHNS and CDR2 as SASEGT. V lost 3 bases to trimming and J lost 1 base, with 10 bases between them. The CDR3 contains 14 residues.

The chain links TRBV29-1 to TRBJ2-6, with TRBD1 identical over 7 bases. Trimming took 7 bases from V and 7 from J; bases not matched to a gene: 7. Germline loops: CDR1 SQVTM, CDR2 ANQGSEA. This CDR3 spans 13 amino acids. CDR3: CSAEGAGANVLTF. CDR3 nucleotide sequence: TGCAGCGCCGAGGGGGCAGGAGCCAACGTCCTGACTTTC.

The rearrangement joins TRBV6-6 to TRBJ2-7; D remains unclear. Trimming removed 0 bases at V and 2 bases at J, with 14 bases between. CDR1 is MNHNY and CDR2 is SVGAGI in the germline V gene (reference sequence). CDR3 size: 16 residues. The CDR3 sequence is CASSYSSSDPTYEQYF. The CDR3 DNA reads as TGTGCCAGCAGTTACTCGAGTTCCGACCCCACCTACGAGCAGTACTTC.

This chain connects TRBV9 to TRBJ2-6; 7 nucleotides line up with TRBD2. CDR1 SGDLS and CDR2 YYNGEE come from the germline V gene. This CDR3 has 16 residues. The J segment lost 0 bases and the V segment lost 3 bases, leaving 3 bases of the junction unmatched. CDR3 DNA: TGTGCCAGCAGCGAGGGACTATTCTCTGGGGCCAACGTCCTGACTTTC. This translates into CASSEGLFSGANVLTF.

The rearrangement joins TRBV7-9 to TRBJ1-2, with 12 bases lining up with TRBD1. The CDR3 extends over 15 amino acids. The V gene's germline CDR1 is SEHNR and CDR2 FQNEAQ (reference sequence). Unmatched junction bases numbered 9, after V lost 10 bases and J lost 3 bases. The CDR3 here is CANTPGQGAYYGYTF. The CDR3 DNA is TGTGCCAACACCCCGGGACAGGGGGCGTACTATGGCTACACCTTC.

The chain is built from TRBV5-4 and TRBJ1-2; 9 bases fit TRBD1. The V segment lost 0 bases and the J segment 6 bases; nucleotides outside the gene matches: 6. This CDR3 has 15 residues. From germline, CDR1 is SGHNT and CDR2 YYREEE (reference sequence). The CDR3 protein is CASSLGGQGRNGYTF. Here the CDR3 DNA reads TGTGCCAGCAGCTTGGGTGGACAGGGGAGGAATGGCTACACCTTC. The whole variable domain, remainder taken from reference TRBV5-4 and TRBJ1-2, is ETGVTQSPTHLIKTRGQQVTLRCSSQSGHNTVSWYQQALGQGPQFIFQYYREEENGRGNFPPRFSGLQFPNYSSELNVNALELDDSALYLCASSLGGQGRNGYTFGSGTRLTVV.

This chain uses TRBV4-2 with TRBJ2-7, with D possibly matching TRBD1 (5 bases). Per the germline V gene, CDR1 is LGHNA and CDR2 is YNFKEQ. Trimming took 0 bases from V and 0 from J, leaving 15 bases between them. The CDR3 is 17 residues long. The CDR3 nucleotides are TGTGCCAGCAGCCAAGATCCGGGTGGGGCCAGCTCCTACGAGCAGTACTTC. Translating it yields CASSQDPGGASSYEQYF.

The chain employs TRBV20-1 and TRBJ1-1; TRBD1 aligns across 8 bases. V gave up 6 bases and J gave up 5 bases; unmatched junction bases: 20. The CDR3 loop spans 17 amino acids. Per the germline V gene, CDR1 is DFQATT and CDR2 is SNEGSKA (reference sequence). The CDR3 DNA is TGCAGTGCGAACGGACAGGGCTTTGGGTCTCTGGGGACTGAAGCTTTCTTT. Its protein is CSANGQGFGSLGTEAFF.